This entry concerns a single T cell receptor (beta chain). This record belongs to a study of T cell clones after liver transplantation. For the study at large: TCRbeta sequencing after a pre-transplant mixed lymphocyte reaction identified graft-donor-reactive clones, later tracked in post-transplant blood.

Generated by immunoSEQ multiplex PCR, the TCRdb table keeps only in-frame clones and is missing some. The sample lists under 55,000 clones; around 84% were seen once. The germline gives CDR1 KGHSH, CDR2 LQKENI. The V end was cut by 3 bases, the J end by 1 base, with 10 bases between. CDR3 size: 15 residues. This sequence was found in a human patient who received a liver transplant. Some T cells here may be from the graft donor. The source material was CD4+ T cells from blood, sampled 24 months after liver transplant. The V and J genes are TRBV18 and TRBJ2-1; tentatively, D is TRBD1 (6 bases). As DNA, the CDR3 is TGTGCCAGCTCACCGACAGGCCTTTCCTACAATGAGCAGTTCTTC. Its translation: CASSPTGLSYNEQFF.